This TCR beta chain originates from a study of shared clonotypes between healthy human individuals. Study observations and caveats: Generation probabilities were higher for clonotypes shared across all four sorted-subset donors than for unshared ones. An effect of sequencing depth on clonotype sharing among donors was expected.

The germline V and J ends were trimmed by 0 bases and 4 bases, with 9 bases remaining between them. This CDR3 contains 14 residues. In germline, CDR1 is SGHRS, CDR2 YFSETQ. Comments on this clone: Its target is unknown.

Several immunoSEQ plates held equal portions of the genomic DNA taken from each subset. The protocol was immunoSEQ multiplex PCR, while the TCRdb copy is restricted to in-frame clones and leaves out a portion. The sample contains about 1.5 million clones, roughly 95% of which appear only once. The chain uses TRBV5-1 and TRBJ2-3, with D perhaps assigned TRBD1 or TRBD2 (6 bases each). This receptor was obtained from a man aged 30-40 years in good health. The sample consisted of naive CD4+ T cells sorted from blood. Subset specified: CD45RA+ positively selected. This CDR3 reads CASSLERGADTQYF. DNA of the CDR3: TGCGCCAGCAGCTTGGAAAGGGGGGCAGATACGCAGTATTTT.